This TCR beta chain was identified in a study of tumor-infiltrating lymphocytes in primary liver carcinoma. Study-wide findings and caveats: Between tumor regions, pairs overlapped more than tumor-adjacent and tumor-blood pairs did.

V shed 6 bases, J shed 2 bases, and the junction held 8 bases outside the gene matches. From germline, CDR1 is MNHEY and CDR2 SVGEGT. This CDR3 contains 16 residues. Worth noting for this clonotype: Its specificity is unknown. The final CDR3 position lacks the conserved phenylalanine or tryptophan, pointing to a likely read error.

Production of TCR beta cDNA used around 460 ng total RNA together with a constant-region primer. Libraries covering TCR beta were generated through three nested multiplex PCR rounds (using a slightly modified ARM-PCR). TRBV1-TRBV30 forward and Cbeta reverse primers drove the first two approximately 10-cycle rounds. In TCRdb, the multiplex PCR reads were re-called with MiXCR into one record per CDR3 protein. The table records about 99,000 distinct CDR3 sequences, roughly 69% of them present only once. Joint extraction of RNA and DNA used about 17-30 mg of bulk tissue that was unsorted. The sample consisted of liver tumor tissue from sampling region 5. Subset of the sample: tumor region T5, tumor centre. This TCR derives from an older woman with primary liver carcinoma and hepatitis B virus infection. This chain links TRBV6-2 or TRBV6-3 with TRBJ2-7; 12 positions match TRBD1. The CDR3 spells CASRLPGQGAAYEQYS. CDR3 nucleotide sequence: TGTGCCAGCAGATTGCCGGGACAGGGGGCCGCCTACGAGCAGTACTCC.